These 3 T cell receptor beta chains came from one sample sequenced in a study of blood T cell repertoires in COVID-19. Libraries were prepared by immunoSEQ multiplex PCR; TCRdb keeps only in-frame clonotypes and omits some of them. The sample contains about 150,000 clones, 75% to 90% of which appear only once. The material sequenced was peripheral blood. The source of these receptors is a woman between 40 and 50 years old with acute or convalescent COVID-19.

The CDR3 DNA reads as TGCGCCAGCAGCTGGACTAGCGGGAGATACGGGGAGCTGTTTTTT. This codes for CASSWTSGRYGELFF. The J gene is TRBJ2-2, the V gene TRBV5-1; 13 bases fit TRBD2. J gave up 7 bases and V 3 bases, and 3 bases lay outside the gene matches. The V gene's germline CDR1 is SGHRS and CDR2 YFSETQ. This CDR3 contains 15 residues.

The chain has TRBV28 and TRBJ1-2; D unclear. V gave up 10 bases and J gave up 4 bases, with 19 bases separating them. The CDR3 is made up of 14 amino acids. CDR1 MDHEN and CDR2 SYDVKM come from the germline V gene. Here the CDR3 DNA reads TGTGCCACCCGAATCGACTACAGACTCTATGGCTACACCTTC. It yields the protein CATRIDYRLYGYTF.

The rearrangement links TRBV25-1 to TRBJ1-4, with a tentative D call TRBD1 (5 bases). Per germline, CDR1 MGHDK and CDR2 SYGVNS. Between the trimmed V and J ends, which lost 0 bases and 7 bases, there was a span of 12 bases. The CDR3 sequence is 15 residues long. The CDR3 is CASSEYGRVGEKLFF. DNA of the CDR3: TGTGCCAGCAGTGAATACGGCAGGGTTGGTGAAAAACTGTTTTTT.